Listed below are T cell receptor beta chains from one sample, sequenced in a study of OX40 agonist ivuxolimab in advanced cancers. TCRdb keeps only in-frame clones here, not all; method: immunoSEQ multiplex PCR. The sample holds 20,000 to 25,000 clones, around four fifths seen once. Specimen: CD4+ or CD8+ T cells sorted from blood, collected in a trial of the OX40 agonist ivuxolimab. These receptors were collected from an adult with an advanced solid tumor such as melanoma, head and neck, liver or kidney cancer. The CDR3 runs from the conserved cysteine through the conserved F or W. A D gene is named only where the DNA matches it firmly. A row's size may be missing; if present it is once, few, many or a size class.

TRBV12-5	TRBJ1-2	once	13	TRBD1	TGTGCTAGTGGTTGGGGACAGGACTATGGCTACACCTTC	CASGWGQDYGYTF
TRBV28	TRBJ2-3	-	14	-	TGTGCCAGCAGCCTAGCCCGTCGCACAGATACGCAGTATTTT	CASSLARRTDTQYF
TRBV2	TRBJ2-7	-	12	-	TGTGCCTCAGGGAGTCTCTCCTACGAGCAGTACTTC	CASGSLSYEQYF
TRBV29-1	TRBJ1-2	-	12	-	TGCAGCGTTGAAGGGGGGAGCTATGGCTACACCTTC	CSVEGGSYGYTF
TRBV5-6	TRBJ2-1	-	12	TRBD2	TGTGCCAGCAGCCCTAGCGGGACTGAGCAGTTCTTC	CASSPSGTEQFF
TRBV30	TRBJ1-2	few	13	-	TGTGCCTGGAGTCCAGGAGGCAACTATGGCTACACCTTC	CAWSPGGNYGYTF
TRBV27	TRBJ2-5	-	15	TRBD1	TGTGCCAGCAGTTCTACCGGGACAGGGCTGGAGACCCAGTACTTC	CASSSTGTGLETQYF
TRBV19	TRBJ2-7	-	14	-	TGTGCCAGTAGTATCAGTCAGGCCCCCTACGAGCAGTACTTC	CASSISQAPYEQYF
TRBV14	TRBJ2-7	-	14	TRBD1	TGTGCCAGCAGTCGGTCGGGACAGGGCTACGAGCAGTACTTC	CASSRSGQGYEQYF
TRBV28	TRBJ1-2	many	13	-	TGTGCCAGCAGTTTGGCCCGGGACTATGGCTACACCTTC	CASSLARDYGYTF
TRBV13	TRBJ2-3	-	12	-	TGTGCCAGCAGCTTATTGGAAGATACGCAGTATTTT	CASSLLEDTQYF
TRBV15	TRBJ2-5	once	12	-	TGTGCCACCAGCACCTTAGGCGAGACCCAGTACTTC	CATSTLGETQYF
TRBV7-9	TRBJ2-3	-	15	TRBD2	TGTGCCAGCAGTCGTAGCGGGGGTTTAACAGATACGCAGTATTTT	CASSRSGGLTDTQYF
TRBV6-5	TRBJ1-5	-	14	TRBD1	TGTGCCAGCAGTCCCGGACAGGGCAATCAGCCCCAGCATTTT	CASSPGQGNQPQHF
TRBV13	TRBJ2-5	-	11	-	TGTGCCAGCAGCTTAGAAGAGACCCAGTACTTC	CASSLEETQYF
TRBV27	TRBJ1-1	-	15	TRBD1	TGTGCCAGCAGGGCCACGGGACAGTGGAACACTGAAGCTTTCTTT	CASRATGQWNTEAFF
TRBV5-1	TRBJ2-7	-	14	-	TGCGCCAGCAGCTTGGACAGGGTTGGGTTCGAGCAGTACTTC	CASSLDRVGFEQYF
TRBV7-9	TRBJ2-1	once	16	-	TGTGCCAGCAGCTTTAGGACCCCGAGCTCCTACAATGAGCAGTTCTTC	CASSFRTPSSYNEQFF
TRBV7-6	TRBJ1-2	-	17	-	TGTGCCAGCAGCCTCACGACAGAACGGGACGCCGGGTTCGGCTACACCTTC	CASSLTTERDAGFGYTF
TRBV5-3	TRBJ2-7	once	16	-	TGTGCCAGAAGCCTGCGGACAGCCTCCGTTTCCTACGAGCAGTACTTC	CARSLRTASVSYEQYF
TRBV28	TRBJ2-1	-	14	TRBD1	TGTGCCAGCAGTACGACAGGGACCTACAATGAGCAGTTCTTC	CASSTTGTYNEQFF
TRBV27	TRBJ2-7	-	15	TRBD1	TGTGCCAGCAGCCAGGACAGGGGGCTTTTCTACGAGCAGTACTTC	CASSQDRGLFYEQYF
TRBV29-1	TRBJ1-3	-	13	-	TGCAGCGTCCGGGACCCCCGGGGGGACACCATATATTTT	CSVRDPRGDTIYF
TRBV13	TRBJ2-7	once	14	-	TGTGCCAGCAGCGACCTCGGGCATTCCTACGAGCAGTACTTC	CASSDLGHSYEQYF
TRBV7-9	TRBJ2-2	-	17	TRBD2	TGTGCCAGCAGCCAGTCCCTAGCGGGAGCGAACACCGGGGAGCTGTTTTTT	CASSQSLAGANTGELFF
TRBV19	TRBJ1-1	-	14	-	TGTGCCAGTAGTATAGGAGGGGCGGTCACTGAAGCTTTCTTT	CASSIGGAVTEAFF
TRBV2	TRBJ2-7	-	12	-	TGTGTTTCAGGACTGGCCTCCTACGAGCAGTACTTC	CVSGLASYEQYF
TRBV5-6	TRBJ1-5	-	16	-	TGTGCCAGCAGCTTTGGGGTCGGAGGGGGGGATCAGCCCCAGCATTTT	CASSFGVGGGDQPQHF
TRBV29-1	TRBJ2-1	-	14	TRBD1	TGCAGCGGGGACAGGGGGAATTCCTACAATGAGCAGTTCTTC	CSGDRGNSYNEQFF
TRBV14	TRBJ2-1	-	16	TRBD2	TGTGCCAGCAGCCAAGATGGACTAGCGGGATTTAATGAGCAGTTCTTC	CASSQDGLAGFNEQFF
TRBV6-1	TRBJ2-1	-	16	TRBD2	TGTGCCAGCAGCGAATCAATAGCGGGAGGGCCTTTTGAGCAGTTCTTC	CASSESIAGGPFEQFF
TRBV4-1	TRBJ2-5	-	12	TRBD2	TGCGCCAGCAGCCGCGGGAGGGAGACCCAGTACTTC	CASSRGRETQYF
TRBV27	TRBJ2-7	-	14	TRBD1	TGTGCCAGCAGTTTAACGGGACAGGGTCACGAGCAGTACTTC	CASSLTGQGHEQYF
TRBV10-3	TRBJ2-7	-	20	TRBD2	TGTGCCATCAGTGAGTCGAAGGCTAGCGGGAGAGCATTAGGCTCCTACGAGCAGTACTTC	CAISESKASGRALGSYEQYF
TRBV9	TRBJ2-3	-	15	TRBD2	TGTGCCAGCAGCGTAGGGGCGGGGGACACAGATACGCAGTATTTT	CASSVGAGDTDTQYF
TRBV7-9	TRBJ2-1	-	14	TRBD2	TGTGCCACACGGTGGGTTAGCGGGAGTAATGAGCAGTTCTTC	CATRWVSGSNEQFF
TRBV9	TRBJ2-2	-	13	-	TGTGCCAGCAGCCCCACTAACACCGGGGAGCTGTTTTTT	CASSPTNTGELFF
TRBV10-3	TRBJ2-5	-	13	TRBD2	TGTGCCACCGGGACTAGCGACCAAGAGACCCAGTACTTC	CATGTSDQETQYF
TRBV5-8	TRBJ2-7	-	15	TRBD1	TGTGCCAGCAGCTTCCTAAAGGACAGGGCGTACGAGCAGTACTTC	CASSFLKDRAYEQYF
TRBV6-5	TRBJ2-6	-	15	-	TGTGCCAGCAGCTTGAACATCGCCGGGGCCAACGTCCTGACTTTC	CASSLNIAGANVLTF
TRBV29-1	TRBJ2-1	few	14	-	TGCAGCGTTGTCTACACAAGCTCCTACAATGAGCAGTTCTTC	CSVVYTSSYNEQFF
TRBV6-5	TRBJ2-2	-	15	TRBD2	TGTGCCACCTTAGTTAGCGGGGGGGCTGGCGGGGAGCTGTTTTTT	CATLVSGGAGGELFF
TRBV2	TRBJ2-7	-	14	-	TGTGCCGCCAGCTTGCGGAACACCCCCTACGAGCAGTACTTC	CAASLRNTPYEQYF
TRBV9	TRBJ1-6	-	15	-	TGTGCCAGCAGCTCCCCCGGGACGGAAAATTCACCCCTCCACTTT	CASSSPGTENSPLHF
TRBV19	TRBJ2-5	-	17	TRBD2	TGTGCCAGTAGTAAAACCCAGCGGGGGCCCAGACAAGAGACCCAGTACTTC	CASSKTQRGPRQETQYF
TRBV29-1	TRBJ2-2	-	13	TRBD2	TGCAGCGCGTCTAGCGGTTACACCGGGGAGCTGTTTTTT	CSASSGYTGELFF
TRBV6-5	TRBJ2-7	-	15	-	TGTGCCAGCAGTTACTCGAAGTCGGTGCGCTACGAGCAGTACTTC	CASSYSKSVRYEQYF
TRBV7-7	TRBJ2-5	-	13	-	TGTGCCAGCAGTAGGGACACCGAAGAGACCCAGTACTTC	CASSRDTEETQYF
TRBV6-5	TRBJ2-3	-	14	-	TGTGCCAGCAGTTACTCGGGGGCTTCAGATACGCAGTATTTT	CASSYSGASDTQYF
TRBV10-2	TRBJ1-4	-	13	TRBD1	TGCGCCACCGGCGGACAGGGGGTTGAAAAACTGTTTTTT	CATGGQGVEKLFF
TRBV7-9	TRBJ2-4	-	15	-	TGTGCCAGCAGCCCACCCGGGGAAGCCAAAAACATTCAGTACTTC	CASSPPGEAKNIQYF
TRBV10-1	TRBJ2-7	-	16	TRBD2	TGCGCCAGCAGTGAGTCACGACTAGCGGAACCCTACGAGCAGTACTTC	CASSESRLAEPYEQYF
TRBV28	TRBJ2-7	few	13	-	TGTGCCAGCAGTTTATCAAGTAGGATCGAGCAGTACTTC	CASSLSSRIEQYF
TRBV5-1	TRBJ2-1	-	13	-	TGCGCCAGCAGCTCCTCCCTTAACAATGAGCAGTTCTTC	CASSSSLNNEQFF
TRBV9	TRBJ1-4	-	14	-	TGTGCCAGCAGCGTAGTCGCGGGGTCTGAAAAACTGTTTTTT	CASSVVAGSEKLFF
TRBV29-1	TRBJ2-1	-	14	TRBD1	TGCAGCGTTGAGGTAACAGGGGTCTACAATGAGCAGTTCTTC	CSVEVTGVYNEQFF
TRBV5-6	TRBJ2-6	-	18	-	TGTGCCAGCAGCTTGGGATTTTCAGGGGTAGCTGGGGCCAACGTCCTGACTTTC	CASSLGFSGVAGANVLTF
TRBV4-3	TRBJ2-1	-	13	-	TGCGCCAGCAGCCAAGGGGGGGGCTATGAGCAGTTCTTC	CASSQGGGYEQFF